These 11 T cell receptor beta chains were all obtained from the same sample, sequenced in a study of Tregs in tolerant kidney transplant recipients. Data came from immunoSEQ multiplex PCR; TCRdb stores just in-frame clones and leaves some out. The data contain around 75,000 clones, roughly nine tenths of them seen just once; the ten biggest clones take up approximately 0.4%. The sample in question was CD4+ T cells from blood, obtained before the transplant. All receptors derive from a human donor who received a combined kidney and bone marrow transplant.

V usage is TRBV5-4 and J usage is TRBJ2-5; TRBD2 matches 13 bases. J lost 5 bases, V lost 4 bases, and 2 bases had no gene match. CDR1 SGHNT and CDR2 YYREEE come from the germline V gene (reference sequence). This CDR3 contains 14 residues. The CDR3 DNA reads as TGTGCCAGCAGCGGGACTAGCGGGACTGAGACCCAGTACTTC. This codes for CASSGTSGTETQYF.

The rearrangement uses TRBV2 and TRBJ2-5; 7 bases agree with TRBD2. V lost 3 bases, J lost 5 bases, and 9 bases stayed unmatched. The CDR3 has 15 amino acids. Germline V lookup: CDR1 SNHLY, CDR2 FYNNEI. The CDR3 DNA follows: TGTGCCAGCAGTGACAGGGCAGGGCGGGGGGAGACCCAGTACTTC. It encodes CASSDRAGRGETQYF.

The rearrangement uses TRBV2 and TRBJ2-7; TRBD1 matches 8 bases. The V and J ends lost 6 bases and 0 bases, in that order; junction bases with no gene match: 7. Germline V gene sequence: CDR1 SNHLY, CDR2 FYNNEI. This CDR3 has 15 amino acids. CDR3 coding DNA: TGTGCCAGCAGAGGGGGACAGGAAAGCTCCTACGAGCAGTACTTC. It encodes CASRGGQESSYEQYF.

The count of this clone is one. The genes are TRBV10-3 and TRBJ1-5; perhaps TRBD1 as D (6 bases). The CDR3 has 13 residues. CDR1 is ENHRY, CDR2 SYGVKD, per germline. The V end was cut by 4 bases, the J end by 3 bases, with 7 bases between. In nucleotides, the CDR3 is TGTGCCATCAGTGGACAGGCCAATCAGCCCCAGCATTTT. This translates into CAISGQANQPQHF.

The chain is built from TRBV5-1 and TRBJ2-7, with a weak D call TRBD1 (6 bases). The germline gives CDR1 SGHRS, CDR2 YFSETQ. The germline V and J ends were trimmed by 10 bases and 0 bases, with 14 bases remaining between them. CDR3 length: 13 residues. The CDR3 region is CASSRDNSYEQYF. DNA of the CDR3: TGCGCCTCATCCAGGGACAACTCCTACGAGCAGTACTTC.

V and J are TRBV6-6 and TRBJ2-2; a possible D gene is TRBD1 (6 bases). The germline V gene has CDR1 MNHNY and CDR2 SVGAGI (reference sequence). V dropped 5 bases and J dropped 12 bases, with 16 bases sitting between them. The CDR3 spans 13 residues. The CDR3 DNA follows: TGTGCCAGCAGTCGAAACGAACAGGGCCAGCTGTTTTTT. Its protein is CASSRNEQGQLFF.

The chain recombines TRBV19 with TRBJ2-3; D might be TRBD2 (5 bases). V shed 1 base and J shed 3 bases, with 8 bases lying between them. The CDR3 has 14 amino acids. Per germline, CDR1 LNHDA and CDR2 SQIVND (reference sequence). CDR3 sequence reads: CASSIGGETDTQYF. As DNA, the CDR3 is TGTGCCAGTAGTATAGGGGGAGAGACAGATACGCAGTATTTT.

CDR3 sequence (DNA): TGTGCCAGCAGCTTGTACGGCGGGAGTGGGACAGATACGCAGTATTTT. Translated: CASSLYGGSGTDTQYF. The V and J genes are TRBV5-4 and TRBJ2-3; TRBD2 matches 7 bases. Germline V gives CDR1 SGHNT, CDR2 YYREEE (reference sequence). This CDR3 is 16 amino acids long. The V gene end was trimmed by 1 base and the J gene end by 3 bases; junction bases not matched to a gene: 8. The variable domain in full, completed from reference TRBV5-4 and TRBJ2-3, reads ETGVTQSPTHLIKTRGQQVTLRCSSQSGHNTVSWYQQALGQGPQFIFQYYREEENGRGNFPPRFSGLQFPNYSSELNVNALELDDSALYLCASSLYGGSGTDTQYFGPGTRLTVL.

The chain recombines TRBV9 with TRBJ2-1; 11 positions agree with TRBD2. The CDR3 has 15 amino acids. Looked up from germline, CDR1 is SGDLS and CDR2 is YYNGEE. Germline trimming cut 2 bases from V and 8 bases from J; bases unmatched to any gene: 6. As DNA, the CDR3 is TGTGCCAGCAGCGTTAGCGGGAGGGAGTGGGATGAGCAGTTCTTC. The encoded protein is CASSVSGREWDEQFF.

The CDR3 coding sequence is TGTGCCAGCAGTTACTCGACTAGCGGCGGAGGCGGGGAGCTGTTTTTT. It codes for CASSYSTSGGGGELFF. V usage is TRBV6-5 and J usage is TRBJ2-2, with TRBD2 matching 9 bases. V gave up 0 bases and J gave up 7 bases; unmatched junction bases: 6. Germline values: CDR1 MNHEY, CDR2 SVGAGI. The CDR3 is 16 residues long.

J is TRBJ2-1 and V is TRBV28, with D possibly being TRBD2 (7 bases). This CDR3 region has 14 residues. Germline CDR1 is MDHEN and CDR2 is SYDVKM. The V gene lost 3 bases and the J gene lost 8 bases, with 14 bases spanning the gap. As DNA, the CDR3 is TGTGCCAGCAGTTTGGGCCAAGGGGGGGATGAGCAGTTCTTC. It translates to CASSLGQGGDEQFF.